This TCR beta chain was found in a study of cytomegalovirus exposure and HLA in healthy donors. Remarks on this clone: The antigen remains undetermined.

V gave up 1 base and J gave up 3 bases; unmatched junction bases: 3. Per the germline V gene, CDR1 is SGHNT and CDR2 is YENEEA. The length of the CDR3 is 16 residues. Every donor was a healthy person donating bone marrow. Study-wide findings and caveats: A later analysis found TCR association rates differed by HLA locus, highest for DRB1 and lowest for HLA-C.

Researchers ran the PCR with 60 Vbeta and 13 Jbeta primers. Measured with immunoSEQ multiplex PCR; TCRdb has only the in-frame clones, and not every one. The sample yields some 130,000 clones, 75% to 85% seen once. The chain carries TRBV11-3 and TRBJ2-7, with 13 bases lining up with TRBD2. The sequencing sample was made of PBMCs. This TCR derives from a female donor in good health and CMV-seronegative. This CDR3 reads CASSLAGLAGDYEQYF. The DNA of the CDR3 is TGTGCCAGCAGCTTAGCCGGACTAGCGGGGGACTACGAGCAGTACTTC.